This TCR beta chain was sequenced during a study of preoperative IRX-2 immunotherapy in early breast cancer. Libraries were prepared by immunoSEQ multiplex PCR; TCRdb keeps only in-frame clonotypes and omits some of them. The sample yields more than 50,000 clones, approximately 94% seen once. Treatment given: preoperative locoregional IRX-2 cytokine immunotherapy. Collection took place from a patient treated with IRX-2 immunotherapy. This TCR was sampled from a human donor with breast cancer.

CDR3 nucleotides: TGTGCCAGCAGCTCCCTAGCGGGAGCGACGAATGAGCAGTTCTTC. It is translated as CASSSLAGATNEQFF. The chain links TRBV28 to TRBJ2-1; 10 nucleotides agree with TRBD2. J was trimmed by 7 bases and V by 6 bases; bases with no gene match: 9. Germline V gives CDR1 MDHEN, CDR2 SYDVKM. The CDR3 totals 15 residues.